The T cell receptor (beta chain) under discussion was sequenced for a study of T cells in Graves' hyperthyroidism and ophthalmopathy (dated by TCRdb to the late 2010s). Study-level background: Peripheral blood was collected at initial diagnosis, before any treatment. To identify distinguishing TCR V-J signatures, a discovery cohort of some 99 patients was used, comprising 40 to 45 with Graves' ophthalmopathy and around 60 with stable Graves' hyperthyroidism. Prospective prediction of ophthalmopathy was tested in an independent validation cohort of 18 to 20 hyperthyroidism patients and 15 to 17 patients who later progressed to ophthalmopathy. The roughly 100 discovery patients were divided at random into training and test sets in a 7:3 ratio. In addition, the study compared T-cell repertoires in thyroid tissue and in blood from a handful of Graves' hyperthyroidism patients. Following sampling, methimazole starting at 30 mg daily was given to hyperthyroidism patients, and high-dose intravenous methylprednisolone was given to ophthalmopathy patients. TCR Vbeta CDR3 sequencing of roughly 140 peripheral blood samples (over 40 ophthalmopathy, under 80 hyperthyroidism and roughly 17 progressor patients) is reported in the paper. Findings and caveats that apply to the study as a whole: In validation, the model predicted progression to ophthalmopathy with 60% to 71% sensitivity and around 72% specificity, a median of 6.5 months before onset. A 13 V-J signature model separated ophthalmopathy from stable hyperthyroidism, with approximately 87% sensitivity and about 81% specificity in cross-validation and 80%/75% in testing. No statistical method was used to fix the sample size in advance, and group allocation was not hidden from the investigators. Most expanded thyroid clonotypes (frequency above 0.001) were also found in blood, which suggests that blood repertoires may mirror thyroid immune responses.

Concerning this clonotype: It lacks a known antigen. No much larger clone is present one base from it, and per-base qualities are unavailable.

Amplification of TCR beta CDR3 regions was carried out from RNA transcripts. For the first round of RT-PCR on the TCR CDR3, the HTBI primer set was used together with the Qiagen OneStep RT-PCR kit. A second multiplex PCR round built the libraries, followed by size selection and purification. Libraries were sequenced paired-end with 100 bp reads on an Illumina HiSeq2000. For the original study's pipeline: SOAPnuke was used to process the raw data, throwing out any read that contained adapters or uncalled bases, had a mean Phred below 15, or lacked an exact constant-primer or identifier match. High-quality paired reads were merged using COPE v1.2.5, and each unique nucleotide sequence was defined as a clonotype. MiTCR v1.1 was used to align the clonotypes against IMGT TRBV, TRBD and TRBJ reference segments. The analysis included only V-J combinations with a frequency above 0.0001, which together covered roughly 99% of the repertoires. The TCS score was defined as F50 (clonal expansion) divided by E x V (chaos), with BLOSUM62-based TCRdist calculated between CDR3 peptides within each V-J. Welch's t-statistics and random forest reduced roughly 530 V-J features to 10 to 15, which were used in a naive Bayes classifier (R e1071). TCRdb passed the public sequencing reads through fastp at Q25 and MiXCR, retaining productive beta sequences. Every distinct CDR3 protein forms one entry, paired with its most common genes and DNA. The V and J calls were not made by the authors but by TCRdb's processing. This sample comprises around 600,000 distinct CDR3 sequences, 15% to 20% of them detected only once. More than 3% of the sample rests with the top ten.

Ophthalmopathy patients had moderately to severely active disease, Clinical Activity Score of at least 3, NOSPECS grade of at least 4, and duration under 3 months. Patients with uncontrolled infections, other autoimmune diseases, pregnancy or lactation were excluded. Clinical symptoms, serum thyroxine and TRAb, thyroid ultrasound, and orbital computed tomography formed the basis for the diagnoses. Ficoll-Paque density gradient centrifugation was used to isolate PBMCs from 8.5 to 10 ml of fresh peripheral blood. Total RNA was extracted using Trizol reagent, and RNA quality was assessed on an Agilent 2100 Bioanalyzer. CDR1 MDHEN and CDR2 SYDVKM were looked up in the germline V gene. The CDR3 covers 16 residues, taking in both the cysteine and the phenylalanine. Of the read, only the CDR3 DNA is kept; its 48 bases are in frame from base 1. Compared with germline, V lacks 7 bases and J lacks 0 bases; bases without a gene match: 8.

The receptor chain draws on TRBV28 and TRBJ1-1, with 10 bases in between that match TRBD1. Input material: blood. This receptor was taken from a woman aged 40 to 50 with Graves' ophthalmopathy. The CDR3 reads CASTPVGQGVNTEAFF. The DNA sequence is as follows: TGTGCCAGCACCCCGGTCGGACAGGGGGTGAACACTGAAGCTTTCTTT.